This T cell receptor beta chain came from a study of blood T cell repertoires in COVID-19. Study context: COVID-19 samples from acute and convalescent phases originated in the United States, Italy and Spain. Nucleic acid was either cDNA or gDNA, and it came from T cells, B-cell-depleted T cells, or PBMCs.

Authors' processing steps: By means of reference gene primer amplification, nucleated cell counts were estimated. Here immunoSEQ multiplex PCR was the method, and the copy in TCRdb shows in-frame clones only, minus some. V, J and clone size are those of that table, while D and trimming were read from the DNA. The data show 40,000 to 45,000 clones, 70% to 90% seen once. Per the germline V gene, CDR1 is GTSNPN and CDR2 is SVGIG (reference sequence). The CDR3 loop spans 13 amino acids. The germline V and J ends were trimmed by 0 bases and 4 bases, with 9 bases remaining between them. The sequence came from a human donor in a cohort sampled during active COVID-19. Source material: peripheral blood. The chain recombines TRBV30 with TRBJ2-5, with D maybe TRBD2 (6 bases). The CDR3 DNA sequence: TGTGCCTGGAGTGTAGGAGGGCCAGAGACCCAGTACTTC. Translating it yields CAWSVGGPETQYF.